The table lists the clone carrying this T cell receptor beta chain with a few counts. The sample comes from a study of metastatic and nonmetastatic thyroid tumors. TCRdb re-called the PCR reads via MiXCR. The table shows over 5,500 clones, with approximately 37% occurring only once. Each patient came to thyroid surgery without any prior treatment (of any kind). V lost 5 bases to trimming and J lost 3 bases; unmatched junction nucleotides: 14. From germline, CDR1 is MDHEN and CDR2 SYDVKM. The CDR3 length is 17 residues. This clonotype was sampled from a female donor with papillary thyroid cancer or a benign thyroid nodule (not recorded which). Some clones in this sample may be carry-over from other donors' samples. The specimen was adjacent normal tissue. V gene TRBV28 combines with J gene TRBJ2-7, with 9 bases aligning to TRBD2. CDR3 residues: CASSGSGGLAGRYEQYF. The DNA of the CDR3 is TGTGCCAGCAGTGGCTCGGGCGGTCTAGCGGGACGCTACGAGCAGTACTTC.